This TCR beta chain is drawn from a study of blood T cell repertoires in COVID-19. On the study more broadly: Acute-phase and convalescent COVID-19 samples originated in the United States, Italy and Spain. The cDNA or gDNA used as material had been derived from T cells, B-cell-depleted T cells, or PBMCs.

Clones were sequenced by immunoSEQ multiplex PCR, and TCRdb holds only the in-frame ones, with some missing. There are 150,000 to 200,000 clones in the sample; more than 75% occur only once, and around 14% lies in the top ten. The CDR3 has 15 residues. The V gene lost 0 bases and the J gene lost 6 bases, with 12 bases spanning the gap. Germline V gene sequence: CDR1 SGHVS, CDR2 FQNEAQ. Recruits, aged about 18 to 100 years, lived in 20 to 30 US areas. The J gene is TRBJ1-5, the V gene TRBV7-8; TRBD1 is a possible D gene (6 bases). Material for sequencing was PBMCs or T cells enriched from blood (not recorded which). This receptor was taken from a man aged 60-69 years who had been exposed to COVID-19. The CDR3 region has the DNA TGTGCCAGCAGCTTAGCGGTGGGGGCCGCTCAGCCCCAGCATTTT. Translating gives CASSLAVGAAQPQHF.